This TCR beta chain was profiled in a study of shared clonotypes between healthy human individuals (dated by TCRdb to about 2020). The study in broad terms: The cohort included a few men and two women between 18 and 49 years of age. Per donor, leukapheresis produced somewhere between about 0.94 and 9.5 billion PBMCs. To increase sequencing depth and limit assay-specific biases, different laboratories used diverse techniques to prepare libraries and sequence TCR repertoires. Blood TCR repertoires of about five healthy adults were deeply sequenced to estimate repertoire size and the extent of clonotype sharing between individuals. For each donor, CD4 naive and CD4 memory were each run on three plates, CD8 naive on two plates, and CD8 memory on one plate.

Overall study results and their limits: Pairwise subsampling led to the expectation that sequencing depth would affect the degree of clonotype sharing among donors. Incomplete sequencing was indicated by rarefaction of sorted-subset datasets, despite the large sequencing depth. The genetic and exposure-history diversity represented was limited by the small number of donors. Sampling was restricted to blood, and TCR repertoires in tissues likely differ from the TCR repertoires found in blood. Approximately 5% of naive CD4, roughly 3.5% of naive CD8, about 2.5% of memory CD4, and approximately 0.39% of memory CD8 clonotypes were shared across a few donors. Compared with non-shared clonotypes, the clonotypes found in all four sorted-subset donors had higher generation probabilities. Estimated clonotype richness was generally larger for naive than for memory subsets.

Using the deep immunoSEQ assay, multiplex PCR amplified TCR CDR3 regions from genomic DNA. Extracted genomic DNA from each cell subset was spread evenly across all wells of several immunoSEQ 96-well plates, with each plate serving as a replicate. For sorted subsets, each replicate PCR was loaded with 150 to 250 ng genomic DNA, equivalent to about 30,000 T cell genomes. Purified libraries were measured with a Qubit 3.0 fluorometer, size-checked on a Bioanalyzer 2100, and measured again with the KAPA Library Quantification kit. Each immunoSEQ 96-well plate was sequenced on its own single-read 150-cycle Illumina NextSeq 550 flow cell. Turning to the authors' computational methods: Because the immunoSEQ output included only junctional sequences and no quality scores, the filtering could not be the same as the filtering used for full-length reads. To assign V/J genes and CDR3, sequences were annotated using PyIR, a Python wrapper for IgBLAST v1.9, with IMGT germline references. Reads with weak V/J assignments (E-value above 1e-6), missing CDR3, stop codons, out-of-frame junctions, or ambiguous translated residues were removed. V3J clonotypes were defined as sequences sharing the same inferred V gene, J gene, and CDR3 amino acid sequence. To compute the percentage overlap between repertoires, the number of shared unique clonotypes was divided by the size of the smaller repertoire. RTK rarefaction, the Chao1 estimator, and Recon v2.1 estimates of unobserved clonotypes were used to assess repertoire richness. OLGA was used to compute generation probabilities for all TCRbeta clonotypes that the gDNA method yielded from several donors. Here the immuneACCESS table is served through TCRdb, limited to in-frame sequences with V and J called. Missing clones are a known gap in these copies; in checked studies unresolved V genes cover under half, and the rest lacks a known reason. D and trimming were read from the DNA, whereas the V and J calls and clone size are those reported in that table. Present in this sample are a few million clones, approximately 96% of which were seen just once. The ten largest clones take up roughly 0.13% of the sample.

V is clipped by 4 bases and J by 1 base, and the sequence between their germline boundaries is 7 bases long. Based on the germline V gene, the CDR1 and CDR2 sequences are MGHRA and YSYEKL. The CDR3 contains 14 residues, cysteine and phenylalanine counted. This entry keeps only the CDR3 DNA: 42 bases, framed from base 1. The donors were healthy, HIV-negative adults who had no recently reported acute infections or vaccinations. Only Caucasian adults living in Nashville, Tennessee, USA were represented among the donors. CD4+ T cells were enriched through magnetic negative selection, after which naive cells were positively selected on CD45RA and the remaining negative fraction served as the memory subset. Blood was collected by leukapheresis, and PBMCs were isolated by Ficoll-Histopaque density gradient centrifugation and then cryopreserved in liquid nitrogen vapor phase. Analytical flow cytometry was used to check the purity and quantity of each magnetically sorted T cell population. Genomic DNA was isolated from every sorted fraction and measured by UV absorbance on a Nanodrop 2000c.

In regard to this clone: The antigen this receptor binds is unknown. Base qualities are not recorded, but no much larger clone differs from it by a single base.

This chain is built from TRBV4-1 and TRBJ2-2, with the D gene uncertain. This TCR was recovered from a man aged 18 to 35 in good health. The sample taken for sequencing was naive CD4+ T cells sorted from blood. The meaning of the sample's cell subset or site label: CD45RA+ positively selected. The DNA sequence is given as TGCGCCAGCAGCCTACCGAGGAACACCGGGGAGCTGTTTTTT. It translates to CASSLPRNTGELFF.